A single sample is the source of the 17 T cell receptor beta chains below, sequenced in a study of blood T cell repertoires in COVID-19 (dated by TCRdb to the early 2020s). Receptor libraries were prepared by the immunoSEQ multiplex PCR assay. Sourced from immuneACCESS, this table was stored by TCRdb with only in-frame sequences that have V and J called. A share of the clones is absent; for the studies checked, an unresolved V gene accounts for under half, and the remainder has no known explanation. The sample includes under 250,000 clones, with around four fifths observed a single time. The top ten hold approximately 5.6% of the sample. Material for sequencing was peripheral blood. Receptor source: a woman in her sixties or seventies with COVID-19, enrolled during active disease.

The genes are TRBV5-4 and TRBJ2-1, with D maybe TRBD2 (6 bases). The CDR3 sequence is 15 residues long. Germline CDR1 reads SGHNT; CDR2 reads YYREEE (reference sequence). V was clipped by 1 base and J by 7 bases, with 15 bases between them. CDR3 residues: CASSLMRLGSNEQFF. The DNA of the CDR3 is TGTGCCAGCAGCTTGATGAGACTAGGATCTAATGAGCAGTTCTTC.

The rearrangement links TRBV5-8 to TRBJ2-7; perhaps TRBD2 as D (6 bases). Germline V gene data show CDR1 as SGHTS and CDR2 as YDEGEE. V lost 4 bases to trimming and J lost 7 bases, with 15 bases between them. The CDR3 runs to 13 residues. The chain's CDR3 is CASSPYHGGEQYF. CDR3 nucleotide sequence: TGTGCCAGCAGCCCGTATCACGGAGGGGAGCAGTACTTC.

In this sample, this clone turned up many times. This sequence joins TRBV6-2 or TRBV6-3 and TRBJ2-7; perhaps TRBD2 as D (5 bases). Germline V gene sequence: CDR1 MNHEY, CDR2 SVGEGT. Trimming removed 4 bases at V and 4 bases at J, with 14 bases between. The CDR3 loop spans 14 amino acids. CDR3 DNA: TGTGCCAGCAGTTCCAAACCGGGATCTTACGAGCAGTACTTC. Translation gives CASSSKPGSYEQYF.

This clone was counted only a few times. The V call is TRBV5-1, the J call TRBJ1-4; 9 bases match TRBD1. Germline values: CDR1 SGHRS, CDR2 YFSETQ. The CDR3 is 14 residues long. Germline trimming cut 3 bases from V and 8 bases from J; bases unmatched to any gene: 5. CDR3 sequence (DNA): TGCGCCAGCAGCTCCGGGACAGGGTACGAAAAACTGTTTTTT. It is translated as CASSSGTGYEKLFF. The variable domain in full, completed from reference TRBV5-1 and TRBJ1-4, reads KAGVTQTPRYLIKTRGQQVTLSCSPISGHRSVSWYQQTPGQGLQFLFEYFSETQRNKGNFPGRFSGRQFSNSRSEMNVSTLELGDSALYLCASSSGTGYEKLFFGSGTQLSVL.

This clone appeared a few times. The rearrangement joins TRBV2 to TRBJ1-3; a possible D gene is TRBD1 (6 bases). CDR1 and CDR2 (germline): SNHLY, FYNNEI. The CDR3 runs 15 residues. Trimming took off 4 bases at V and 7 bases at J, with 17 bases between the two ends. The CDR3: CASSANRDKWNTIYF. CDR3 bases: TGTGCCAGCAGTGCCAACCGGGACAAATGGAACACCATATATTTT. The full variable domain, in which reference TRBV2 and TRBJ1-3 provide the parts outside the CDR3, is EPEVTQTPSHQVTQMGQEVILRCVPISNHLYFYWYRQILGQKVEFLVSFYNNEISEKSEIFDDQFSVERPDGSNFTLKIRSTKLEDSAMYFCASSANRDKWNTIYFGEGSWLTVV.

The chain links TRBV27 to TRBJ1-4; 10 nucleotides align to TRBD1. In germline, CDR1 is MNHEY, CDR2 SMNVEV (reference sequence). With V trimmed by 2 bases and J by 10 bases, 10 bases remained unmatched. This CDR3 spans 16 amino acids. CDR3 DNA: TGTGCCAGCAGTTTACCCACCGGGACAGGGGCGGGAAAACTGTTTTTT. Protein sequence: CASSLPTGTGAGKLFF.

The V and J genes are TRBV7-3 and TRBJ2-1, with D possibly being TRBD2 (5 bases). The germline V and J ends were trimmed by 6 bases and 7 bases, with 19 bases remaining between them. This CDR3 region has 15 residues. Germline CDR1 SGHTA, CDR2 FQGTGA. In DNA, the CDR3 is TGTGCCAGCAGTGGCGGGCTCGCCCGTGGGAATGAGCAGTTCTTC. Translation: CASSGGLARGNEQFF.

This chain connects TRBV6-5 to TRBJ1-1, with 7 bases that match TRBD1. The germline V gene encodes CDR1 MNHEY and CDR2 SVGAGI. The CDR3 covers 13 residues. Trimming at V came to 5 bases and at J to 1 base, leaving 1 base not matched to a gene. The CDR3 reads CASSRQGNTEAFF. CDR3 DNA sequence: TGTGCCAGCAGTCGACAGGGGAACACTGAAGCTTTCTTT.

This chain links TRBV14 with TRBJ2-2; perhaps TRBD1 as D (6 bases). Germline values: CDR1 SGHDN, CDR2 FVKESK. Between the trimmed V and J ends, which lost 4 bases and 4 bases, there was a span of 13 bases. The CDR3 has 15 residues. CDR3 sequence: CASSPQGVGTGELFF. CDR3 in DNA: TGTGCCAGCAGCCCACAGGGTGTAGGCACCGGGGAGCTGTTTTTT.

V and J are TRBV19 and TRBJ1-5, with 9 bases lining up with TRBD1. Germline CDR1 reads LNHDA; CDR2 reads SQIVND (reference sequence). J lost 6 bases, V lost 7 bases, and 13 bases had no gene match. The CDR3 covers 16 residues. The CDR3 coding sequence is TGTGCCAGTACCATCTCTCGGACAGGGGTTATTCAGCCCCAGCATTTT. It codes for CASTISRTGVIQPQHF.

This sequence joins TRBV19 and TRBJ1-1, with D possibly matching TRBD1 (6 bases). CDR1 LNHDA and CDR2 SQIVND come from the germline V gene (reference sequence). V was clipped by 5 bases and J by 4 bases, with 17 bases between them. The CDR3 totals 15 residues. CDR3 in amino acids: CASSSNRVRGTEAFF. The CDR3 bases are TGTGCCAGTAGTTCTAACAGGGTCCGAGGCACTGAAGCTTTCTTT.

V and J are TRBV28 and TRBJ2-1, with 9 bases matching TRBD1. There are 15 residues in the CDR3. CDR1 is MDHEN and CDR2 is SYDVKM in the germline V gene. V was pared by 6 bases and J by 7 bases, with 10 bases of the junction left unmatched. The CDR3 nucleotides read TGTGCCAGCAGCAAAGCGGGACAGGGATGGAATGAGCAGTTCTTC. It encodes CASSKAGQGWNEQFF. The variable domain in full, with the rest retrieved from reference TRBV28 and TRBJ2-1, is DVKVTQSSRYLVKRTGEKVFLECVQDMDHENMFWYRQDPGLGLRLIYFSYDVKMKEKGDIPEGYSVSREKKERFSLILESASTNQTSMYLCASSKAGQGWNEQFFGPGTRLTVL.

CDR3 loop: CASSVVGAEGGQGSYGYTF. As DNA, the CDR3 is TGTGCCAGCAGCGTAGTAGGCGCCGAGGGGGGACAGGGAAGCTATGGCTACACCTTC. The V and J genes are TRBV9 and TRBJ1-2, with 9 nucleotides matching TRBD1. Germline CDR1 and CDR2: SGDLS and YYNGEE. The V and J ends lost 0 bases and 4 bases, in that order; junction bases with no gene match: 16. There are 19 residues in the CDR3.

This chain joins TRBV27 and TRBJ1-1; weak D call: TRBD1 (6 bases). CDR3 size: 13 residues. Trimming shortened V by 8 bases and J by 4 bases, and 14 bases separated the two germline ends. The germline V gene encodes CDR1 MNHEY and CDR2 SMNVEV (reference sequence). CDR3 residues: CASALGARTEAFF. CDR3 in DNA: TGTGCCAGCGCCCTGGGGGCGCGCACTGAAGCTTTCTTT.

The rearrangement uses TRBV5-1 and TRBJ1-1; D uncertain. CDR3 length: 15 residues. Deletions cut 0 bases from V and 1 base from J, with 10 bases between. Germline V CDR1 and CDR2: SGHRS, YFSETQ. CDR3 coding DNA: TGCGCCAGCAGCTTGGCGCTTGCCGGGAACACTGAAGCTTTCTTT. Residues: CASSLALAGNTEAFF.

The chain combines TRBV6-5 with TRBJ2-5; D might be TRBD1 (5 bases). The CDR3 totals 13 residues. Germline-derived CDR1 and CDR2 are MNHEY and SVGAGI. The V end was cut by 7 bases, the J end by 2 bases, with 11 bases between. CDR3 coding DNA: TGTGCCAGCAACAGGCGATTACAAGAGACCCAGTACTTC. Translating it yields CASNRRLQETQYF.

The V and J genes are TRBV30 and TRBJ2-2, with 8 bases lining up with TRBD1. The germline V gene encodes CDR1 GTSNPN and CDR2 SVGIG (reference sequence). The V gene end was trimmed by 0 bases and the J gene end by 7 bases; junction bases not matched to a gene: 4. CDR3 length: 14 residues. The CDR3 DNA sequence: TGTGCCTGGAGTGTGGCAGGGGGCGTCGGGGAGCTGTTTTTT. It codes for CAWSVAGGVGELFF.